The sample holds a few counts of the clone carrying this T cell receptor (beta chain). No antigen is known for it. Sequenced by immunoSEQ multiplex PCR; TCRdb stores in-frame clones only, minus some. The sample has about 120,000 clones, about 89% seen once. This specimen comes from a study of T cell responses to AZD1222 COVID-19 vaccine. General study findings and limits: Regions 160-218 and 743-854 dominated among vaccine-associated CD4 TCRs spanning spike. In a largely white British group with more females than males, clonal diversity was possibly underestimated. Only a handful of AZD1222 recipients tested seropositive at baseline. Unmutated variant regions reportedly attract nearly half of all spike-specific TCRs.

CDR3 length equals 14 residues. The V gene's germline CDR1 is SGHAT and CDR2 FQNNGV. Between the trimmed V and J ends, which lost 6 bases and 8 bases, there was a span of 17 bases. The clonotype was recovered from an adult in good health. The sequencing used peripheral blood, collected on day 0 of AZD1222 vaccination. The chain employs TRBV11-2 and TRBJ2-1; D is uncertain. The DNA for the CDR3 is TGTGCCAGCAGGCACTCCGGAAATCTGGATGAGCAGTTCTTC. Amino acids: CASRHSGNLDEQFF.